This T cell receptor beta chain is drawn from a study of OX40 agonist ivuxolimab in advanced cancers. Study-wide context: The eligibility criteria allowed prior anti-PD-1, anti-PD-L1 or anti-CTLA-4 therapy, and roughly 39% had some. Study-level points and caveats: Both blood CD4+ and CD8+ T cells showed clonal growth by week 6 at 0.1 to 3.0 mg/kg. More expanded clones were found, on average, in CD8+ than in CD4+ T cells.

In the case of this clone: As yet, its antigen is unknown.

Here immunoSEQ multiplex PCR was the method, and the copy in TCRdb shows in-frame clones only, minus some. The sample lists tens of thousands of clones, under 90% occurring once. At cycle 4 day 1, cycle 7 day 1, and baseline, blood was sampled. Trimming removed 5 bases from V and 5 bases from J, with 11 bases in between. This CDR3 region has 13 residues. Germline V gives CDR1 MNHNS, CDR2 SASEGT. The sequence came from an adult with an advanced solid tumor such as melanoma, head and neck, liver or kidney cancer. This sample comprised CD4+ or CD8+ T cells sorted from blood, obtained in a trial of the OX40 agonist ivuxolimab. The chain combines TRBV6-1 with TRBJ2-3; possibly TRBD2 for D (5 bases). The CDR3: CASSLEEGDTQYF. In nucleotides, the CDR3 is TGTGCCAGCAGTCTAGAAGAGGGAGATACGCAGTATTTT.